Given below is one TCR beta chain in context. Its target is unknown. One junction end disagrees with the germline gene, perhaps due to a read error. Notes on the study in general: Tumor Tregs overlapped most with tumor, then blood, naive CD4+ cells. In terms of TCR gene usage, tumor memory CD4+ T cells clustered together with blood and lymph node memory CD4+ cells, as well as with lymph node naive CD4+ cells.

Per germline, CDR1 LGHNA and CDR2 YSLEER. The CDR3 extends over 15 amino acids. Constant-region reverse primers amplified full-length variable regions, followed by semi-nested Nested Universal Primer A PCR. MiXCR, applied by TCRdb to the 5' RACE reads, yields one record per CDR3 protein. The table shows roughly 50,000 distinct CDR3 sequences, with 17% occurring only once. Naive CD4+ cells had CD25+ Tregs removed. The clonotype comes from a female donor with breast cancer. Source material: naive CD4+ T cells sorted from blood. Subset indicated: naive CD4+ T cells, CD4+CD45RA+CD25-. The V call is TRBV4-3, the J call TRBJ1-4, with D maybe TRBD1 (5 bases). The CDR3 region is CAISQGRATNEKLFF. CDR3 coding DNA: TGCGCCATCAGCCAAGGCAGGGCAACTAATGAAAAACTGTTTTTT.